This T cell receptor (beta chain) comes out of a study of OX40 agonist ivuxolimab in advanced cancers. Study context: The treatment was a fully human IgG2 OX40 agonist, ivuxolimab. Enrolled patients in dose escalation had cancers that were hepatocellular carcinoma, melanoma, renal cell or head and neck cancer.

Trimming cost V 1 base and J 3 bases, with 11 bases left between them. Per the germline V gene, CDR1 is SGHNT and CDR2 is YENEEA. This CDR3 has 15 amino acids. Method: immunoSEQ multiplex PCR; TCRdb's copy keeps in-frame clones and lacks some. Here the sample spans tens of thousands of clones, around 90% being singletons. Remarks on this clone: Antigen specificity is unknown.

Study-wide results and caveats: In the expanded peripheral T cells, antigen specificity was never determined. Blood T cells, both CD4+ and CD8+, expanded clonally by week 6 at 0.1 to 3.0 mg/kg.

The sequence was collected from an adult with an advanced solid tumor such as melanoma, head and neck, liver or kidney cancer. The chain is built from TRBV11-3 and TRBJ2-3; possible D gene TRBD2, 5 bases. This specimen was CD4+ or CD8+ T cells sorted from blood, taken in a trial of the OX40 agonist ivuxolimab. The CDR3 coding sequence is TGTGCCAGCAGCTTAGGGGTGGGAGTGACAGATACGCAGTATTTT. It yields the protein CASSLGVGVTDTQYF.